This T cell receptor (beta chain) was identified in a study of T cell responses to AZD1222 COVID-19 vaccine. As for this clone: Its antigen is unknown.

Findings and caveats of the study: No day 14 peak samples; only post-peak repertoires were characterized.

Repertoires were generated with immunoSEQ multiplex PCR, while TCRdb's copy carries only in-frame clones and drops some. This table holds 120,000 to 150,000 clones, roughly nine tenths found once. Specimen: peripheral blood, collected 28 days after the second AZD1222 dose. The sequence came from an adult who received the AZD1222 COVID-19 vaccine.

DNA of the CDR3: TGTGCCACCAGCAGAGTAGGGACCTCTGAGCAGTTCTTC. Translated: CATSRVGTSEQFF. The genes are TRBV15 and TRBJ2-1; D possibly uses TRBD1 or TRBD2 (5 bases each). V lost 1 base to trimming and J lost 9 bases, with 10 bases between them. The CDR3 sequence is 13 residues long. Germline values: CDR1 LNHNV, CDR2 YYDKDF (reference sequence).